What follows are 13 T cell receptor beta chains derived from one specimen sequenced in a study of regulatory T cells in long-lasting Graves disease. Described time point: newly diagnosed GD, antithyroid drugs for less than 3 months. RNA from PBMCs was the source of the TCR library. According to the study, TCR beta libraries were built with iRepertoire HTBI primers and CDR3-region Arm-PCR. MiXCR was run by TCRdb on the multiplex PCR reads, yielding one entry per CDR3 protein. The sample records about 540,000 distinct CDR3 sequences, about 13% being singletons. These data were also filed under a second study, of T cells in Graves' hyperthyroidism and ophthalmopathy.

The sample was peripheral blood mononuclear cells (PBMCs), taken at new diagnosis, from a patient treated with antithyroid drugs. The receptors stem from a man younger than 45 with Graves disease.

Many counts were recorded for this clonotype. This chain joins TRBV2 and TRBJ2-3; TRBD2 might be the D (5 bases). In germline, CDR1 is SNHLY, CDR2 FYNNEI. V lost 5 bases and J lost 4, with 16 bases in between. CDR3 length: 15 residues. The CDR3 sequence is CASSQDGGTADTQYF. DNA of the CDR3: TGTGCCAGCAGTCAAGATGGAGGTACCGCAGATACGCAGTATTTT.

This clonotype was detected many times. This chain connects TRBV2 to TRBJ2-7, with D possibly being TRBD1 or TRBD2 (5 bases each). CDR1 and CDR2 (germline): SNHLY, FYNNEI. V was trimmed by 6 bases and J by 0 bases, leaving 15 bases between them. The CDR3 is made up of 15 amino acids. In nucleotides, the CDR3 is TGTGCCAGCAGGTTCGACCCGGGACCCTCCTACGAGCAGTACTTC. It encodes CASRFDPGPSYEQYF.

The CDR3 is CAWTRALATEAFF. The DNA for the CDR3 is TGTGCCTGGACCAGGGCTTTGGCTACTGAAGCTTTCTTT. V and J are TRBV30 and TRBJ1-1, with D possibly TRBD1 on 5 matching bases. CDR1 and CDR2 from the germline V gene are GTSNPN and SVGIG (reference sequence). The CDR3 consists of 13 residues. The V and J ends lost 4 bases and 5 bases respectively, with 14 bases between them.

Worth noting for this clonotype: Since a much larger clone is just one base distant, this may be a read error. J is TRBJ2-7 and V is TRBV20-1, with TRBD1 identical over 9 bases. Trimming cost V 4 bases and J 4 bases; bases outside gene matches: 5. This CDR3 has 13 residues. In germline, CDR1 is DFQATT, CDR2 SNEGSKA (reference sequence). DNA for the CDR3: TGCAGTGCTAAAGGAGGACAGGGGTACGAGCAGTACTTC. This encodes CSAKGGQGYEQYF.

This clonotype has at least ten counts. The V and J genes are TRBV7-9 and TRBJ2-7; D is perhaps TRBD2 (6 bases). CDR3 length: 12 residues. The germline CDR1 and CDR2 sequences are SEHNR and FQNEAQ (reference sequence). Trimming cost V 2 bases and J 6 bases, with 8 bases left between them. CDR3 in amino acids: CASSLWGGEQYF. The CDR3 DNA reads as TGTGCCAGCAGCTTATGGGGAGGCGAGCAGTACTTC.

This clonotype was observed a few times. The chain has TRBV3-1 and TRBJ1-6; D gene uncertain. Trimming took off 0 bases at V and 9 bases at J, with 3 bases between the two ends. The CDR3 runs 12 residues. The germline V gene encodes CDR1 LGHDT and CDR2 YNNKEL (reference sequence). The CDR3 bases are TGTGCCAGCAGCCAAGATGTTTCACCCCTCCACTTT. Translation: CASSQDVSPLHF.

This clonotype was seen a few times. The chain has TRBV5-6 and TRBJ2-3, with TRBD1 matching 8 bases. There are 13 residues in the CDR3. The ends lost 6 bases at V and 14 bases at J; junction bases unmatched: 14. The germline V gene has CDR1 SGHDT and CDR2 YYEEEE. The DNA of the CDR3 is TGTGCCAGCAATCCTAAGGCGGCAGGGGGCCCGTATTTT. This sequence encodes CASNPKAAGGPYF.

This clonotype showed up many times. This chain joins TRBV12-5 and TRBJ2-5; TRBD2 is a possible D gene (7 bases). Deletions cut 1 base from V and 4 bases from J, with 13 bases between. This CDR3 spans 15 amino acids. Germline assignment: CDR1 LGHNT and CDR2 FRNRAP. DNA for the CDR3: TGTGCTAGTGGTTTGGCCGAGGGGGGGAGAGAGACCCAGTACTTC. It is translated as CASGLAEGGRETQYF.

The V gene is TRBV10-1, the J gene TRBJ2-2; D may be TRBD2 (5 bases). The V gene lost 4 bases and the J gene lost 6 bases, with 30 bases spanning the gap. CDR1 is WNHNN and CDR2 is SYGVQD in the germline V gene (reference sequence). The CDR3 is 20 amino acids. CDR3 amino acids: CASSGSYHRGAVLLPGELFF. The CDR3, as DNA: TGCGCCAGCAGTGGTTCGTACCACCGGGGAGCTGTTTTATTGCCCGGGGAGCTGTTTTTT.

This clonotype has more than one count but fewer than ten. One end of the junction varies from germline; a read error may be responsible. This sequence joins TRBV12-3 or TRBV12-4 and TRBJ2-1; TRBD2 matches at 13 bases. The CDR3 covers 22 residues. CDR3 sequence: CAGSFPGGTLRHRTSGSNEQFF. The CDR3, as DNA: TGTGCCGGCAGTTTTCCCGGGGGGACCCTCCGTCACAGGACTAGCGGGAGCAATGAGCAGTTCTTC.

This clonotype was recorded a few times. The CDR3 loop reads CASSGRDRGRSYEQYF. The DNA of the CDR3 is TGTGCCAGCAGTGGCCGGGACAGGGGGCGCTCCTACGAGCAGTACTTC. The V gene is TRBV27, the J gene TRBJ2-7; 12 positions match TRBD1. V lost 5 bases and J lost 0; bases outside the gene matches: 5. This CDR3 region has 16 residues. CDR1 and CDR2 from the germline V gene are MNHEY and SMNVEV (reference sequence).

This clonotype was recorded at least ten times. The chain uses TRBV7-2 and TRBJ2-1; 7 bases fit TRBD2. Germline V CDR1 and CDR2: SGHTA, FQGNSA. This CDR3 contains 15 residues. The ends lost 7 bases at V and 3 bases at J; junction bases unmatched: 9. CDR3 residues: CASTGAGPNYNEQFF. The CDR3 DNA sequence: TGTGCCAGCACCGGAGCGGGGCCGAACTACAATGAGCAGTTCTTC.

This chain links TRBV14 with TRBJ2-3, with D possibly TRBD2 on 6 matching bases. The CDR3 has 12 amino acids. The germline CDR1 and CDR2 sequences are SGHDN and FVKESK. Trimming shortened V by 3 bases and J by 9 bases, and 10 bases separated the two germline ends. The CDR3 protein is CASSHGGETQYF. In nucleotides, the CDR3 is TGTGCCAGCAGCCACGGAGGGGAGACGCAGTATTTT.